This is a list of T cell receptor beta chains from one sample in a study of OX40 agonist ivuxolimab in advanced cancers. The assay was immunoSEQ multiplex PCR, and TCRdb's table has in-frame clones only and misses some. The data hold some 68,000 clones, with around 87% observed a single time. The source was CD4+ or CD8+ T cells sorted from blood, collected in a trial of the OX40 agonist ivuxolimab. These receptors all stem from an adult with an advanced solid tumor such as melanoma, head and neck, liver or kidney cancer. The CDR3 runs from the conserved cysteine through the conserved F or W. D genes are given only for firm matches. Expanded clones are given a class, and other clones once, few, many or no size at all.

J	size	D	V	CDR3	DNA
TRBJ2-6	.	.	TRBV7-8	CASSLRRGLRSGANVLTF	TGTGCCAGCAGCTTACGTAGGGGCCTACGCTCTGGGGCCAACGTCCTGACTTTC
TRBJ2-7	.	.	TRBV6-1	CASSERKANEQYF	TGTGCCAGCAGTGAACGCAAGGCGAACGAGCAGTACTTC
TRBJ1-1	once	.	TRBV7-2	CASSFSLGQNTEAFF	TGTGCCAGCAGCTTCTCACTTGGGCAGAACACTGAAGCTTTCTTT
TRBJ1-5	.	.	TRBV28	CASSFYSNQPQHF	TGTGCCAGCAGTTTCTATAGCAATCAGCCCCAGCATTTT
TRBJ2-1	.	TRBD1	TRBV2	CASSELQGVRANEQFF	TGTGCCAGCAGTGAACTGCAGGGGGTAAGGGCCAATGAGCAGTTCTTC
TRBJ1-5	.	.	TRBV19	CASSLEGVSGQPQHF	TGTGCCAGTAGCCTTGAAGGGGTATCTGGTCAGCCCCAGCATTTT
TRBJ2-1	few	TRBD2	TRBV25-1	CASSGLRTSGFVNEQFF	TGTGCCAGCAGTGGACTTAGGACTAGCGGGTTTGTCAATGAGCAGTTCTTC
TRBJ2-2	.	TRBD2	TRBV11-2	CASSKLAGDTGELFF	TGTGCCAGCAGCAAACTAGCGGGAGATACCGGGGAGCTGTTTTTT
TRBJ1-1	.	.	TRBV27	CATRDLQGNTEAFF	TGTGCCACCCGTGACCTACAGGGGAACACTGAAGCTTTCTTT
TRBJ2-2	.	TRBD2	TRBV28	CASRTSGANTGELFF	TGTGCCAGCAGGACTAGCGGGGCGAACACCGGGGAGCTGTTTTTT
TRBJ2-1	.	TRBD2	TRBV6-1	CASSVLAGTNEQFF	TGTGCCAGCAGTGTATTAGCGGGTACCAATGAGCAGTTCTTC
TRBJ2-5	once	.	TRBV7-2	CASSLRQGPQETQYF	TGTGCCAGCAGCTTAAGGCAGGGGCCCCAAGAGACCCAGTACTTC
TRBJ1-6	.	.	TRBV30	CAWSVRANSPLHF	TGTGCCTGGAGTGTACGGGCCAATTCACCCCTCCACTTT
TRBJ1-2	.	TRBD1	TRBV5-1	CASSSSDRADYGYTF	TGCGCCAGCAGCTCCTCGGACAGGGCAGACTATGGCTACACCTTC
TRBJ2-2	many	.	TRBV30	CAWSVLAANTGELFF	TGTGCCTGGAGTGTACTGGCAGCGAACACCGGGGAGCTGTTTTTT
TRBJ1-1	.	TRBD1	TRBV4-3	CASSTRTGSNTEAFF	TGCGCCAGCAGCACCCGGACAGGGAGCAACACTGAAGCTTTCTTT
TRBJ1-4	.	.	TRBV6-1	CASSEEGRGWEKLFF	TGTGCCAGCAGTGAAGAGGGCAGGGGTTGGGAAAAACTGTTTTTT
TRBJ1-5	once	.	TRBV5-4	CASSLDVHQPQHF	TGTGCCAGCAGCTTGGACGTCCATCAGCCCCAGCATTTT
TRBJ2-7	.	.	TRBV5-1	CASSLGREKSYEQYF	TGCGCCAGCAGCTTGGGACGGGAGAAATCCTACGAGCAGTACTTC
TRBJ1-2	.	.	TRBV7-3	CASSLIFGYTF	TGTGCCAGCAGCTTAATTTTTGGCTACACCTTC
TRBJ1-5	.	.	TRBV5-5	CASSRDSTNQPQHF	TGTGCCAGCAGTCGCGACAGTACCAATCAGCCCCAGCATTTT
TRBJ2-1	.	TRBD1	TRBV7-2	CASSVTGTAYNEQFF	TGTGCCAGCAGCGTTACCGGGACAGCCTACAATGAGCAGTTCTTC
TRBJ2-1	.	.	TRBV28	CASSSPGQLNNEQFF	TGTGCCAGCAGTTCGCCCGGACAGCTTAACAATGAGCAGTTCTTC
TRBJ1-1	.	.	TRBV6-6	CASIPGQNTEAFF	TGTGCCAGCATCCCGGGACAGAACACTGAAGCTTTCTTT
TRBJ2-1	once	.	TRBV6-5	CASSSGRGDNEQFF	TGTGCCAGCAGCTCCGGCAGGGGTGACAATGAGCAGTTCTTC
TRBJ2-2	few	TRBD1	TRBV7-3	CASSYFTQGTGELFF	TGTGCCAGCAGCTACTTCACACAGGGGACCGGGGAGCTGTTTTTT
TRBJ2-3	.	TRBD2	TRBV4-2	CASSQASGRPDTQYF	TGTGCCAGCAGCCAAGCTAGCGGGAGACCAGATACGCAGTATTTT
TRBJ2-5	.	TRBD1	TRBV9	CASSGGGTAQETQYF	TGTGCCAGCAGCGGGGGTGGGACAGCACAAGAGACCCAGTACTTC